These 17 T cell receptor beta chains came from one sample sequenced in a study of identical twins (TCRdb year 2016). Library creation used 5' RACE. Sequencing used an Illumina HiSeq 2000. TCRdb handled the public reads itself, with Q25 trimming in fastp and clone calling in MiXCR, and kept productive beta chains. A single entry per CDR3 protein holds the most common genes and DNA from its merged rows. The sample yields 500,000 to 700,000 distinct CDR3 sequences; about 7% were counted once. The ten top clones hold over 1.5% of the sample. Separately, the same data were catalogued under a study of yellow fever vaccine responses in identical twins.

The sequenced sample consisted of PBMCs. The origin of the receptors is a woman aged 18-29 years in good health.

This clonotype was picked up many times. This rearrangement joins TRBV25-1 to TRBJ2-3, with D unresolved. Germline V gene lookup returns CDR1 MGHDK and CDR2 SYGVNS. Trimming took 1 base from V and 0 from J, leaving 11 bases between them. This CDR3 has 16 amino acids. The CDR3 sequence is CASSESRGSSTDTQYF. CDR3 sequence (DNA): TGTGCCAGCAGTGAATCGAGAGGAAGTAGCACAGATACGCAGTATTTT.

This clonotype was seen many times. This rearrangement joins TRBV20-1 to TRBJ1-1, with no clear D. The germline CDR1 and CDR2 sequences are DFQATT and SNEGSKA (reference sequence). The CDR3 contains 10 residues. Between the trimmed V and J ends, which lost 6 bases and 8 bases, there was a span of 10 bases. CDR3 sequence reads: CSAPLGEAFF. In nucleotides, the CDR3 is TGCAGTGCCCCCCTCGGGGAAGCTTTCTTT.

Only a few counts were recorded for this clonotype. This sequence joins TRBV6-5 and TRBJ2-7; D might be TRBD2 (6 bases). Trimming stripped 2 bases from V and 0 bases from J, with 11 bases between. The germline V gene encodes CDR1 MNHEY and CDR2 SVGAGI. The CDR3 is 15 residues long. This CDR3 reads CASSYGGDSSYEQYF. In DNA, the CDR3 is TGTGCCAGCAGTTACGGCGGGGACTCCTCCTACGAGCAGTACTTC.

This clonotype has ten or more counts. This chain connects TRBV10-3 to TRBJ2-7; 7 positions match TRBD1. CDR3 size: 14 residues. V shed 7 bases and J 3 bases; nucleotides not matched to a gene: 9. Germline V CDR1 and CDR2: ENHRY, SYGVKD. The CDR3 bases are TGTGCCATCATCACCGGGACAGCCCACTACGAGCAGTACTTC. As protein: CAIITGTAHYEQYF.

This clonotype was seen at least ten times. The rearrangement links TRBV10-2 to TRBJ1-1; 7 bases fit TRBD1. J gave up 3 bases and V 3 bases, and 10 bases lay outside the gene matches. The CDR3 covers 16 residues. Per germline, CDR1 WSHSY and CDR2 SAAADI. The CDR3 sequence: CASSDGGGQSHTEAFF. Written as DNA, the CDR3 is TGCGCCAGCAGTGATGGAGGGGGACAGTCCCACACTGAAGCTTTCTTT.

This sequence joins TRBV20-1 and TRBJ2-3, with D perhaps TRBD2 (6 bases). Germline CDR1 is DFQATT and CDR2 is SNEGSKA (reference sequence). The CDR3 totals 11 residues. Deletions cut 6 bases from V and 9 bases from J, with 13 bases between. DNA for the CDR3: TGCAGTGCCGAGCCGGGGGAAACGCAGTATTTT. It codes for CSAEPGETQYF.

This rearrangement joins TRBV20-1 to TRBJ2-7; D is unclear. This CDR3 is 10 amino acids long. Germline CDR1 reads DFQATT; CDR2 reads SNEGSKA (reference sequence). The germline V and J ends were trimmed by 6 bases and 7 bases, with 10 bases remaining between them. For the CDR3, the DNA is TGCAGTGCCCTCCAAAGGGAGCAGTACTTC. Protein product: CSALQREQYF.

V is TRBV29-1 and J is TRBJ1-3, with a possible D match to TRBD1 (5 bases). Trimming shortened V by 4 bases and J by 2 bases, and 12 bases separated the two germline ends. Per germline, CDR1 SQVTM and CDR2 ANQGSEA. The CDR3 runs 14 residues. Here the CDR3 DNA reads TGCAGCGTTGGGGACGGGCCGACTGGAAACACCATATATTTT. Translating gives CSVGDGPTGNTIYF.

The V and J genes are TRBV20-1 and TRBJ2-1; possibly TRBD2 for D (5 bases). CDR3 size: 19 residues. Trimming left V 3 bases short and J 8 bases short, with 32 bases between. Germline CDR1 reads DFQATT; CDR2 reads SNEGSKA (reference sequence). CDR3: CSASGYRTGQPTKEDEQFF. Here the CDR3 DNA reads TGCAGTGCTAGCGGTTATCGAACCGGGCAACCAACCAAGGAGGATGAGCAGTTCTTC.

CDR3 protein: CASSPNIGTNEKLFF. The CDR3 coding sequence is TGCGCCAGCAGCCCCAACATAGGAACTAATGAAAAACTGTTTTTT. This chain uses TRBV5-1 with TRBJ1-4; no clear D. The V and J ends lost 4 bases and 1 base respectively, with 11 bases between them. The CDR3 contains 15 residues. Germline V gene lookup returns CDR1 SGHRS and CDR2 YFSETQ.

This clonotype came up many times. CDR3 sequence (DNA): TGTGCCAGCAGTTACAGGGCTAGCACAGATACGCAGTATTTT. Encoded protein: CASSYRASTDTQYF. The chain joins TRBV6-5 to TRBJ2-3, with D hard to call. This CDR3 has 14 residues. Germline CDR1 is MNHEY and CDR2 is SVGAGI. The ends were cut back, 2 bases at V and 0 bases at J, with 6 bases in the middle.

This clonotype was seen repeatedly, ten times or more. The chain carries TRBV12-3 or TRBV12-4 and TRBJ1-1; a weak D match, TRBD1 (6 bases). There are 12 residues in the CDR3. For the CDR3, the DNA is TGTGCTTGGGGGACACGGTACACTGAAGCTTTCTTT. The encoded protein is CAWGTRYTEAFF.

CDR3 region: CASSLLDRGQETQYF. The CDR3 region has the DNA TGTGCCAGCAGCCTGCTCGACAGGGGACAAGAGACCCAGTACTTC. This chain uses TRBV7-7 with TRBJ2-5; 8 bases are shared with TRBD1. Germline values: CDR1 SSHAT, CDR2 FNYEAQ (reference sequence). The CDR3 contains 15 residues. Germline trimming cut 5 bases from V and 2 bases from J; bases unmatched to any gene: 7.

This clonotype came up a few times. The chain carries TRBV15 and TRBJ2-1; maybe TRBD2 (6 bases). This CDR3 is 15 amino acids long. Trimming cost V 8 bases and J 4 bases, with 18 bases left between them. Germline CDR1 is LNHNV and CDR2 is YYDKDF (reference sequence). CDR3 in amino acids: CATRLPSARYNEQFF. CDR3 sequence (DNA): TGTGCCACCCGGCTCCCTAGCGCGAGGTACAATGAGCAGTTCTTC.

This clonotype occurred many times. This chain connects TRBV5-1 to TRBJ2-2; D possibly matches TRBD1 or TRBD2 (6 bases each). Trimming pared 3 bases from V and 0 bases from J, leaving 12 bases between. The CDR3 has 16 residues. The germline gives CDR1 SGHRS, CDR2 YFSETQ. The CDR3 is CASSSGGTTNTGELFF. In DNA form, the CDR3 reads TGCGCCAGCAGCTCCGGCGGGACAACGAACACCGGGGAGCTGTTTTTT.

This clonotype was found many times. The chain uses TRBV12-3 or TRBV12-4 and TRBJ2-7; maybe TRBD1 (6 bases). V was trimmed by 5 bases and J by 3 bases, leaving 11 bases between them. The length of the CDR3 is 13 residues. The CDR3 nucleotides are TGTGCCAGCAGTCCCGGGACATTCTACGAGCAGTACTTC. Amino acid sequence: CASSPGTFYEQYF.

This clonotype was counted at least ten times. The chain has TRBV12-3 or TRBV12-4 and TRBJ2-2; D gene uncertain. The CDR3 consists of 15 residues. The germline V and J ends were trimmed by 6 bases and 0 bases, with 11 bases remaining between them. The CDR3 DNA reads TGTGCCAGCAGCCGATCGAGTGCGAACACCGGGGAGCTGTTTTTT. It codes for CASSRSSANTGELFF.